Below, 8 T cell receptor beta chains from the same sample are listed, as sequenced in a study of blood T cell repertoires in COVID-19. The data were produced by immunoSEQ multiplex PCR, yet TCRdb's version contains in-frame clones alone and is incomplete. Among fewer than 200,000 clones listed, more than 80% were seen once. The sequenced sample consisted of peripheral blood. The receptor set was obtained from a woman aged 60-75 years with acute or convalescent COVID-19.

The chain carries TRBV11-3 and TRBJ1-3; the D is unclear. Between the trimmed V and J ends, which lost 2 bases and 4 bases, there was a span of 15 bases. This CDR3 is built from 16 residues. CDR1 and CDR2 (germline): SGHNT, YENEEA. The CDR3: CASSLQQLPLGNTIYF. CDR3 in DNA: TGTGCCAGCAGCTTACAACAGCTACCATTGGGAAACACCATATATTTT.

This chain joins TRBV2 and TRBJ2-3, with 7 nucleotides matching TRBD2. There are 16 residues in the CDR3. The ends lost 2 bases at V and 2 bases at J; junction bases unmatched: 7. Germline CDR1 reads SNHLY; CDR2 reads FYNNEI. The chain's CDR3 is CASSEWAGASTDTQYF. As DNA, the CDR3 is TGTGCCAGCAGTGAATGGGCGGGAGCGTCCACAGATACGCAGTATTTT.

CDR3 nucleotides: TGTGCCACCAGTGACGGGACAGGGTTCGGCACTGAAGCTTTCTTT. Translated, it gives CATSDGTGFGTEAFF. V usage is TRBV24-1 and J usage is TRBJ1-1; 9 bases are a match to TRBD1. CDR3 size: 15 residues. J gave up 4 bases and V 4 bases, and 6 bases lay outside the gene matches. CDR1 is KGHDR, CDR2 SFDVKD, per germline.

CDR3 nucleotide sequence: TGTGCCAGTAGTATAGTGGGCAGGGGTCGCGATCAGCCCCAGCATTTT. Translating it yields CASSIVGRGRDQPQHF. The chain carries TRBV19 and TRBJ1-5; TRBD1 might be the D (6 bases). The CDR3 runs to 16 residues. Trimming left V 1 base short and J 5 bases short, with 15 bases between. Germline values: CDR1 LNHDA, CDR2 SQIVND (reference sequence).

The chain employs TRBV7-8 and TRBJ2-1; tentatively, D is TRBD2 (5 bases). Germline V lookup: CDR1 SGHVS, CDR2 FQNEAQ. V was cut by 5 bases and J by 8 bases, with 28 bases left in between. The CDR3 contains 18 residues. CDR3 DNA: TGTGCCAGCAGCCATCTAGCCCCTGGTCCGCTAGTGGAGGATGAGCAGTTCTTC. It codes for CASSHLAPGPLVEDEQFF.

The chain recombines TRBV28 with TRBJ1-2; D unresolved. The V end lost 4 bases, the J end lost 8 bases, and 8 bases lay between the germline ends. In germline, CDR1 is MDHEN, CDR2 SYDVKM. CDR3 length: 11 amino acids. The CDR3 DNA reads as TGTGCCAGCAGTTCTCAGATCGGCTACACCTTC. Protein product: CASSSQIGYTF.

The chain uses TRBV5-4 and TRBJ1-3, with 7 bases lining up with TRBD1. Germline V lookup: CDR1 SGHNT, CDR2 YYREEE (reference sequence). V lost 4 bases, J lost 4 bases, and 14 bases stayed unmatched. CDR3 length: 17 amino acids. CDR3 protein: CASSPAAGGSSGNTIYF. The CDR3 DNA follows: TGTGCCAGCAGCCCTGCGGCAGGGGGAAGTTCCGGAAACACCATATATTTT.

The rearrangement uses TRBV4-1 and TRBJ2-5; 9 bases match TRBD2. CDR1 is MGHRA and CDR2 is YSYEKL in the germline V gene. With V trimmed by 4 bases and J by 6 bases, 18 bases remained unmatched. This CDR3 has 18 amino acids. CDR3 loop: CASSLLPSSGIDKKTQYF. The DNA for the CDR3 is TGCGCCAGCAGCCTTCTTCCTTCTAGCGGGATAGATAAAAAGACCCAGTACTTC.